Listed below are T cell receptor beta chains from one sample, sequenced in a study of blood T cells in healthy people across ages. TCRdb reprocessed the 5' RACE reads with MiXCR, giving one entry per CDR3 protein. The sample lists about 1,500,000 distinct CDR3 sequences; about 43% were seen once. Sequencing was performed on blood. These receptors were obtained from a woman between 18 and 30 years old in good health. The CDR3 runs from the conserved cysteine through the conserved F or W. Each record gives: J gene, V gene, D gene, clone size, CDR3 DNA, CDR3 protein. A D gene is named only where the DNA matches it firmly. Part of the rows lack a size; the others show once, few, many or a class for expanded clones.

>TRBJ2-5|TRBV14|TRBD2|-
TGTGCCAGCAGCGACGAACGAGCGGGGCGACCTCGAGAGACCCAGTACTTC
CASSDERAGRPRETQYF
>TRBJ2-3|TRBV6-5|TRBD1|few
TGTGCCAGCAGTTACTCGGGGGCGGCAGGGGGCAGGACAGATACGCAGTATTTT
CASSYSGAAGGRTDTQYF
>TRBJ2-3|TRBV7-6|TRBD2|-
TGTGCCAGCAGCTTAGGGGCTAGCGGGGACACAGATACGCAGTATTTT
CASSLGASGDTDTQYF
>TRBJ2-7|TRBV30|-|-
TGTGCCGTGAGGGGCTTCTACGAGCAGTACTTC
CAVRGFYEQYF
>TRBJ2-1|TRBV4-2|-|-
TGTGCCAGCAGCCAAGATGCGGGAACCTACAATGAGCAGTTCTTC
CASSQDAGTYNEQFF
>TRBJ2-3|TRBV7-9|-|many
TGTGCCAGCAGCTTAGCAACTTCGGTCGATACGCAGTATTTT
CASSLATSVDTQYF
>TRBJ2-7|TRBV18|-|-
TGTGCCAGCTCACCCTCAAGAAGCTCCTACAATGAGCAGTACTTC
CASSPSRSSYNEQYF
>TRBJ1-2|TRBV27|-|few
TGTGCCAGCAGTTTCCTGCTCCCACACAGGGAGGGTGGCTACACCTTC
CASSFLLPHREGGYTF
>TRBJ2-7|TRBV9|-|-
TGTGCCAGCAGCCCCCGAGGGGGACTCGGCATTCACGAGCAGTACTTC
CASSPRGGLGIHEQYF
>TRBJ2-1|TRBV21-1|-|-
TGCGTCAGAGCAAAGTACAGGGTGGCGACTAGAATCTTTCCGAATGAGCAGTTCTTC
CVRAKYRVATRIFPNEQFF
>TRBJ2-3|TRBV4-1|-|-
TGCGCCAGCAGCCAAGCAACGACTAGTTGGGGGGCAGATACGCAGTATTTT
CASSQATTSWGADTQYF
>TRBJ2-2|TRBV16|-|-
TGTGCCAGCAGCCAATCGAGAGCGAACACCGGGGAGCTGTTTTTT
CASSQSRANTGELFF
>TRBJ2-7|TRBV29-1|-|-
TGCAGCGTTGACCCGACAGGCTACGAGCAGTACTTC
CSVDPTGYEQYF
>TRBJ2-5|TRBV11-2|-|-
TGTGCCAGCAGGCCCCGGGACTTACCTTACAATGAGCAGTACTTC
CASRPRDLPYNEQYF
>TRBJ2-4|TRBV20-1|-|-
TGCAGTGCTAGTTTTGACAGGGCCAAAAACATTCAGTACTTC
CSASFDRAKNIQYF
>TRBJ2-1|TRBV15|TRBD2|-
TGTGCCACCAGCAGAGAACTAGCGGGGGGCCTGAACAATGAGCAGTTCTTC
CATSRELAGGLNNEQFF
>TRBJ2-1|TRBV12-3/TRBV12-4|TRBD2|many
TGTGCCAGCAGTTTGGGACTAGCGGGAGCGAGCTCCTACAATGAGCAGTTCTTC
CASSLGLAGASSYNEQFF
>TRBJ2-1|TRBV7-3|TRBD1|-
TGTGCCAGCAGCGACGGGACAGACAATGAGCAGTTCTTC
CASSDGTDNEQFF
>TRBJ2-6|TRBV20-1|TRBD2|-
TGCAGTGCTAGAGAGGGAGGGCAGAGCTCTGGGGCCAACGTCCTGACTTTC
CSAREGGQSSGANVLTF
>TRBJ2-7|TRBV12-3/TRBV12-4|-|-
TGTGCCAGCAGTTTTGAGCAGTACGAGCAGTACTTC
CASSFEQYEQYF
>TRBJ2-7|TRBV5-6|-|-
TGTGCCAGCAGCCCGTCAAAGGATCAGCGAGAGCAGTACTTC
CASSPSKDQREQYF
>TRBJ2-7|TRBV12-3/TRBV12-4|-|-
TGTGCCAGCGGGAGGGACACCTTCGAGCAGTACTTC
CASGRDTFEQYF
>TRBJ2-5|TRBV5-1|TRBD2|once
TGCGCCAGCAGCTTGGCCCCGGGGCTAGCGGGAATCGTGCAGTACTTC
CASSLAPGLAGIVQYF
>TRBJ2-1|TRBV28|-|few
TGTGCCAGCAGTTCCGGTGGCTGGTATAACTACAATGAGCAGTTCTTC
CASSSGGWYNYNEQFF
>TRBJ1-2|TRBV6-1|TRBD1|-
TGTGCCAGCAGTAGGGACAGGACGGGCTACACCTTC
CASSRDRTGYTF
>TRBJ2-3|TRBV20-1|-|many
TGCAGTGCTCATAATAGCGGAGCTAGCACAGATACGCAGTATTTT
CSAHNSGASTDTQYF